Below are 10 T cell receptor beta chains sequenced from a single sample in a study of molecular identifiers for immune sequencing clone quantification. TCRdb re-called the PCR reads through MiXCR, storing one row per CDR3 protein. The data show more than 85,000 distinct CDR3 sequences, under 40% seen once. Sequenced input: naive CD8+ T cells from blood, with Jurkat cell RNA spiked in. Subset indicated: FACS-sorted CD8+CD4-CCR7+CD45RA+ naive T cells. All receptors come from a human donor in good health. Some libraries in this study had Jurkat cell RNA spiked in.

A remark on this clonotype: The junction differs from germline at one of its ends, possibly a read error. The chain employs TRBV7-8 and TRBJ2-7; 9 bases match TRBD2. From germline, CDR1 is SGHVS and CDR2 FQNEAQ. This CDR3 spans 16 amino acids. In nucleotides, the CDR3 is TGTGCCTGCAGCCACGCCCGTCGGCTAGCGGGATATGAGCAGTACTTC. Protein sequence: CACSHARRLAGYEQYF.

As for this clonotype: With a much larger clone just one base away, this may be a read error. This sequence joins TRBV20-1 and TRBJ2-7; TRBD2 matches at 7 bases. The V gene end was trimmed by 5 bases and the J gene end by 1 base; junction bases not matched to a gene: 2. This CDR3 spans 12 amino acids. Germline V gene lookup returns CDR1 DFQATT and CDR2 SNEGSKA (reference sequence). The DNA of the CDR3 is TGCAGTGCTGGAGCGGGGTCCTACGAGCAGTACTTC. This codes for CSAGAGSYEQYF.

This clonotype has ten or more counts. V is TRBV7-2 and J is TRBJ2-7; D is unclear. From germline, CDR1 is SGHTA and CDR2 FQGNSA. CDR3 length: 14 amino acids. V was clipped by 3 bases and J by 2 bases, with 11 bases between them. In nucleotides, the CDR3 is TGTGCCAGCAGCTTCCTGGACCCAGCCTACGAGCAGTACTTC. Residues: CASSFLDPAYEQYF.

In this sample, this clonotype turned up a few times. V gene TRBV7-9 combines with J gene TRBJ2-7; D gene uncertain. The germline CDR1 and CDR2 sequences are SEHNR and FQNEAQ (reference sequence). The CDR3 extends over 13 amino acids. The germline V and J ends were trimmed by 0 bases and 1 base, with 4 bases remaining between them. The CDR3: CASSLAVSYEQYF. In DNA form, the CDR3 reads TGTGCCAGCAGCTTAGCAGTATCCTACGAGCAGTACTTC.

The chain has TRBV7-9 and TRBJ2-7, with TRBD2 identical over 8 bases. This CDR3 is built from 14 residues. The germline gives CDR1 SEHNR, CDR2 FQNEAQ (reference sequence). V lost 8 bases and J lost 2; bases outside the gene matches: 8. CDR3 DNA sequence: TGTGCCAGCGAGGAGTTAGCGGGACCCTACGAGCAGTACTTC. Translation: CASEELAGPYEQYF.

This clonotype was detected a few times. The chain uses TRBV9 and TRBJ1-1; a possible D gene is TRBD1 (5 bases). The ends were cut back, 0 bases at V and 1 base at J, with 13 bases in the middle. Looked up from germline, CDR1 is SGDLS and CDR2 is YYNGEE. The CDR3 runs 16 residues. CDR3 nucleotide sequence: TGTGCCAGCAGCGTAGGGGGCGGACCTTGGAACACTGAAGCTTTCTTT. Amino acids: CASSVGGGPWNTEAFF.

The chain has TRBV5-4 and TRBJ2-1, with D maybe TRBD2 (5 bases). Germline V gene sequence: CDR1 SGHNT, CDR2 YYREEE (reference sequence). Trimming took 3 bases from V and 1 from J, leaving 17 bases between them. This CDR3 is 17 amino acids long. The CDR3: CASSSHWRRGSYNEQFF. CDR3 nucleotides: TGTGCCAGCAGCTCCCACTGGAGGCGCGGATCCTACAATGAGCAGTTCTTC.

Details on this clonotype: A much larger clone differs by one base, so this may be a read error. The genes are TRBV5-6 and TRBJ2-7, with D possibly being TRBD1 or TRBD2 (5 bases each). This CDR3 contains 14 residues. Trimming cost V 2 bases and J 7 bases, with 16 bases left between them. Germline-derived CDR1 and CDR2 are SGHDT and YYEEEE. CDR3 sequence reads: CASSFSSWKGEQYF. CDR3 in DNA: TGTGCCAGCAGCTTCTCTAGCTGGAAGGGGGAGCAGTACTTC. Using reference TRBV5-6 and TRBJ2-7 for the parts outside the CDR3, the full variable domain is DAGVTQSPTHLIKTRGQQVTLRCSPKSGHDTVSWYQQALGQGPQFIFQYYEEEERQRGNFPDRFSGHQFPNYSSELNVNALLLGDSALYLCASSFSSWKGEQYFGPGTRLTVT.

This clonotype appeared many times. The chain has TRBV7-9 and TRBJ2-6; TRBD1 matches 11 bases. In germline, CDR1 is SEHNR, CDR2 FQNEAQ (reference sequence). Losses at the gene ends were 2 bases for V and 2 bases for J; bases not matched to a gene: 5. The CDR3 totals 18 residues. The CDR3, as DNA: TGTGCCAGCAGCTTAAGGACAGGGGGCTTCGCTGGGGCCAACGTCCTGACTTTC. Translation: CASSLRTGGFAGANVLTF.

This clonotype has just a few counts. This chain uses TRBV28 with TRBJ1-4, with 7 bases aligning to TRBD1. Trimming at V came to 8 bases and at J to 13 bases, leaving 16 bases not matched to a gene. In germline, CDR1 is MDHEN, CDR2 SYDVKM. The length of the CDR3 is 14 residues. CDR3 bases: TGTGCCAGCGTCTCCCTGGACAGGTCAGAAGGACTGTTTTTT. It is translated as CASVSLDRSEGLFF.